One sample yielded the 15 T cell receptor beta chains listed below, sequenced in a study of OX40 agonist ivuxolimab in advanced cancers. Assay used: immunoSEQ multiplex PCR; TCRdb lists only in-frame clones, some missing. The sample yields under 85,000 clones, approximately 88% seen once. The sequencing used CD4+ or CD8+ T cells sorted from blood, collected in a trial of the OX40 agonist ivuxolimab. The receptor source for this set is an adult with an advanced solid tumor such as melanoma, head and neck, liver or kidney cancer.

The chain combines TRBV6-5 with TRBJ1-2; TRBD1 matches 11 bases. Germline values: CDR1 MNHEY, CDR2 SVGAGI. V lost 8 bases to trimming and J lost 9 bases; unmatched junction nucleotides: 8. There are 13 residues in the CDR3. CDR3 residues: CASHPGQGGSYTF. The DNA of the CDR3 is TGTGCCAGCCACCCGGGACAGGGGGGGAGCTACACCTTC.

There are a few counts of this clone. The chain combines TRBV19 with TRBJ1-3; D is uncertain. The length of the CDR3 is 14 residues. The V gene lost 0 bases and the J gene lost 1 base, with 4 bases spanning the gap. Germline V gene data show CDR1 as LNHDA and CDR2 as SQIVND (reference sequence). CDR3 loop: CASSIDFSGNTIYF. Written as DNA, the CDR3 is TGTGCCAGTAGTATAGATTTTTCTGGAAACACCATATATTTT. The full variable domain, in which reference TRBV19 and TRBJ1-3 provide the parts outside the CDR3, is DGGITQSPKYLFRKEGQNVTLSCEQNLNHDAMYWYRQDPGQGLRLIYYSQIVNDFQKGDIAEGYSVSREKKESFPLTVTSAQKNPTAFYLCASSIDFSGNTIYFGEGSWLTVV.

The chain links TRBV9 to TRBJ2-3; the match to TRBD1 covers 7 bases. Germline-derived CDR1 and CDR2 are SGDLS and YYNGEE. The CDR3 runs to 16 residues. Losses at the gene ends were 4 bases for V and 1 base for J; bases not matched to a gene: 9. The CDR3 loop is CASSPSPGTGTDTQYF. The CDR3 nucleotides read TGTGCCAGCAGCCCCTCGCCAGGGACAGGCACAGATACGCAGTATTTT.

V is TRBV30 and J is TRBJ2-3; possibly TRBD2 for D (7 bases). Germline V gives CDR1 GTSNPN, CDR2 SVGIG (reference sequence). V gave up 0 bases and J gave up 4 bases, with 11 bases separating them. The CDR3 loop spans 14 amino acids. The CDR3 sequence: CAWSVGGAADTQYF. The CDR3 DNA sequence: TGTGCCTGGAGTGTTGGGGGGGCGGCAGATACGCAGTATTTT.

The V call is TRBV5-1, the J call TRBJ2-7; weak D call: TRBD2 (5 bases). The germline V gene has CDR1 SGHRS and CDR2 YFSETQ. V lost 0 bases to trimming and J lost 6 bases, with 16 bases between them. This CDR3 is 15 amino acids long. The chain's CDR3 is CASSLAGRPEGEQYF. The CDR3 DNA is TGCGCCAGCAGCTTGGCCGGCAGGCCCGAGGGCGAGCAGTACTTC. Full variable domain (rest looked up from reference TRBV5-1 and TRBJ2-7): KAGVTQTPRYLIKTRGQQVTLSCSPISGHRSVSWYQQTPGQGLQFLFEYFSETQRNKGNFPGRFSGRQFSNSRSEMNVSTLELGDSALYLCASSLAGRPEGEQYFGPGTRLTVT.

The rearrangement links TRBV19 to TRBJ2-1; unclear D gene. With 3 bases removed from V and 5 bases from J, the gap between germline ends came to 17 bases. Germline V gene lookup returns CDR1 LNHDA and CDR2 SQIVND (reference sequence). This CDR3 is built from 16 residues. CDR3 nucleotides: TGTGCCAGTAGTATCACGGCGATACAAAGGGACAATGAGCAGTTCTTC. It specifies CASSITAIQRDNEQFF.

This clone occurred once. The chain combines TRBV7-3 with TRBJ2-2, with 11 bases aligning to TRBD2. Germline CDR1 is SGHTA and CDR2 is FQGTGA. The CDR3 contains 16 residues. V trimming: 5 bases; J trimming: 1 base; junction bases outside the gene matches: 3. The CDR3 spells CASSPGLAGNTGELFF. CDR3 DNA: TGTGCCAGCAGCCCAGGACTAGCGGGGAACACCGGGGAGCTGTTTTTT.

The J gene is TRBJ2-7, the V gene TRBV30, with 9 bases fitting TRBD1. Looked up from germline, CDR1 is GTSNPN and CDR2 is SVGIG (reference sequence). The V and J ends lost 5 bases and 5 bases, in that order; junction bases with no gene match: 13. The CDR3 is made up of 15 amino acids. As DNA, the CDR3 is TGTGCCTGGTCCCAAACCGGGACAGGGCGCCACGAGCAGTACTTC. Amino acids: CAWSQTGTGRHEQYF.

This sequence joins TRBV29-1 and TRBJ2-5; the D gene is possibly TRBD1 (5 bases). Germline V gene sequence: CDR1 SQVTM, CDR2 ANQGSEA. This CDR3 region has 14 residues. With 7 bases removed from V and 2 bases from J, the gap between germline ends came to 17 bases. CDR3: CSARQNMGQETQYF. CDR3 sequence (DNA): TGCAGCGCTCGACAGAATATGGGTCAAGAGACCCAGTACTTC.

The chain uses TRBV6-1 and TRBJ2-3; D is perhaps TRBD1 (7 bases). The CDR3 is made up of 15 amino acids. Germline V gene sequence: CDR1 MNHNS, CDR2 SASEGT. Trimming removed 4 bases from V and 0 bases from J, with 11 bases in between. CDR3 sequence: CASSVGGQSTDTQYF. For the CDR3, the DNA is TGTGCCAGCAGTGTGGGGGGACAGAGCACAGATACGCAGTATTTT.

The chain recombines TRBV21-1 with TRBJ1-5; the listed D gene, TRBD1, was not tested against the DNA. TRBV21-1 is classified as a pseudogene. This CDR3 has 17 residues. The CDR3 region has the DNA TGTGCCAGCAGCGATCGACAGGGTATGGTGAGCAATCAGCCCCAGCATTTT. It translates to CASSDRQGMVSNQPQHF.

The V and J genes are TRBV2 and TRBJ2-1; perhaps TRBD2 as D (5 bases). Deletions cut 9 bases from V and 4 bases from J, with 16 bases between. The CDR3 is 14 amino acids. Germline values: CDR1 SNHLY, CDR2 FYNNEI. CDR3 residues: CAREGAKQYNEQFF. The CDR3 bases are TGTGCCAGAGAGGGAGCCAAGCAATACAATGAGCAGTTCTTC.

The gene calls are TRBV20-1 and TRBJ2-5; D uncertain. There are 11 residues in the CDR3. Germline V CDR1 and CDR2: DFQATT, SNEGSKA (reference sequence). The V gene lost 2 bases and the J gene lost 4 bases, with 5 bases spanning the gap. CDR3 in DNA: TGCAGTGCTAGACAAGTAGAGACCCAGTACTTC. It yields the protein CSARQVETQYF.

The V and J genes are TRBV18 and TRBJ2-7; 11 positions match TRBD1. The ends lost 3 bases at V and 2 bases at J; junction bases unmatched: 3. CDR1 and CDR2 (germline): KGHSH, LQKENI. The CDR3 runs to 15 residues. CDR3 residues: CASSPGTGGPYEQYF. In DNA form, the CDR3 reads TGTGCCAGCTCACCCGGGACAGGGGGTCCCTACGAGCAGTACTTC.

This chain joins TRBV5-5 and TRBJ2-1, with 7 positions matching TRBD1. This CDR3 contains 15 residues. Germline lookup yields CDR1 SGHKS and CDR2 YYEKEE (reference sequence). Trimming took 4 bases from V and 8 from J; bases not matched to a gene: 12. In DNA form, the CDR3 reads TGTGCCAGCAGCAAGGGTGGGGGACAGCTTGATGAGCAGTTCTTC. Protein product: CASSKGGGQLDEQFF. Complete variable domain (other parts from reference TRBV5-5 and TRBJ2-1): DAGVTQSPTHLIKTRGQQVTLRCSPISGHKSVSWYQQVLGQGPQFIFQYYEKEERGRGNFPDRFSARQFPNYSSELNVNALLLGDSALYLCASSKGGGQLDEQFFGPGTRLTVL.